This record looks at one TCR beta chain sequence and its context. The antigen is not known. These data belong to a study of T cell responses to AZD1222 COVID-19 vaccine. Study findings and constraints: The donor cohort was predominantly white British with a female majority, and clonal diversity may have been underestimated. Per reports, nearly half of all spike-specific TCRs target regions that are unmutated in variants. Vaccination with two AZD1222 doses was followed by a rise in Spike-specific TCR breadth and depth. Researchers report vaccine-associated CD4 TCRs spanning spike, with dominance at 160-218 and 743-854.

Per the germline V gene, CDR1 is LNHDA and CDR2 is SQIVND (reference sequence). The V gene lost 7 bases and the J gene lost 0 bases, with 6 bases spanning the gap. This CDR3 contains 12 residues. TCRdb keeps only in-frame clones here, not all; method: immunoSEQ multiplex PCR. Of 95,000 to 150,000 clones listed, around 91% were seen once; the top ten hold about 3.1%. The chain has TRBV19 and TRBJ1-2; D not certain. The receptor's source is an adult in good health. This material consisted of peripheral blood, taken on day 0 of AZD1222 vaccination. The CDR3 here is CASNQANYGYTF. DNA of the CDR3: TGTGCCAGTAACCAGGCTAACTATGGCTACACCTTC.